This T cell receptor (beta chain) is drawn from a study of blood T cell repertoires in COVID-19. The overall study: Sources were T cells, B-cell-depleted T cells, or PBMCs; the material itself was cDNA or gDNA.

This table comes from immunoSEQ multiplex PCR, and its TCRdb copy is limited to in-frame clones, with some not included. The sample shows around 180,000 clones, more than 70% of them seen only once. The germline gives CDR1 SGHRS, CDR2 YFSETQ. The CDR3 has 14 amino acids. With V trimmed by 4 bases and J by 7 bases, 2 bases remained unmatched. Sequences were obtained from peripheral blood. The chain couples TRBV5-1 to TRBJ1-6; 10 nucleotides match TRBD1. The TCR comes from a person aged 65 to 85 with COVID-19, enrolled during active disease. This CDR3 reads CASSTDRGNSPLHF. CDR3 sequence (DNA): TGCGCCAGCAGCACGGACAGGGGGAATTCACCCCTCCACTTT.